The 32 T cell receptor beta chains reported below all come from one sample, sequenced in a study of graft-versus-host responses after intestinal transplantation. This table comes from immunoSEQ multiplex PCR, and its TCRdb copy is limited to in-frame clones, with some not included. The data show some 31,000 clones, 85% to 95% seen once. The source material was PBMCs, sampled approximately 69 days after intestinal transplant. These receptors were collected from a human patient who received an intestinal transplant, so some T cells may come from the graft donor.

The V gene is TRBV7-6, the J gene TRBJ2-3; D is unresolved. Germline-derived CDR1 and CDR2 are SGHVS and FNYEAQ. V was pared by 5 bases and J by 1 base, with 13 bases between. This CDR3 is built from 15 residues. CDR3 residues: CASSVLLAGTDTQYF. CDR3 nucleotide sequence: TGTGCCAGCAGCGTCTTACTTGCGGGCACAGATACGCAGTATTTT.

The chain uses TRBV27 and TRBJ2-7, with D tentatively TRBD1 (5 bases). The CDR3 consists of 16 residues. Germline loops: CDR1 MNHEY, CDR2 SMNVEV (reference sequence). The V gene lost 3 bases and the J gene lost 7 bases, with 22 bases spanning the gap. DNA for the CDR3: TGTGCCAGCAGTTTCTTAAATGGCCCAGGGTTATGGGAGCAGTACTTC. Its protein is CASSFLNGPGLWEQYF.

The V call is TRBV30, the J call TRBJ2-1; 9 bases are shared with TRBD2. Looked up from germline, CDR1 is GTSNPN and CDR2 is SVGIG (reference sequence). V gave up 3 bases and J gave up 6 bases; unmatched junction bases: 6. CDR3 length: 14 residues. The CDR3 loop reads CAWSVAGAGNEQFF. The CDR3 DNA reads TGTGCCTGGAGCGTAGCGGGAGCGGGCAATGAGCAGTTCTTC.

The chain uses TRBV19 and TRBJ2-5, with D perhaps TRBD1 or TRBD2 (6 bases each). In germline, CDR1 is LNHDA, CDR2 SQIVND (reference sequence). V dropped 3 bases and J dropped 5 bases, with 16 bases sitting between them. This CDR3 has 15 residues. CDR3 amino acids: CASSIEGGPRETQYF. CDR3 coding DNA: TGTGCCAGTAGTATCGAGGGGGGACCCCGGGAGACCCAGTACTTC.

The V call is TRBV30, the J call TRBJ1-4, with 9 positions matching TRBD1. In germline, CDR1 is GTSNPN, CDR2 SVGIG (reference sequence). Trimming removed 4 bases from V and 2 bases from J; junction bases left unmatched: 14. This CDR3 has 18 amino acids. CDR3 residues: CAWKPVTGGARTNEKLFF. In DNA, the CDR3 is TGTGCCTGGAAGCCTGTAACAGGGGGCGCGAGGACTAATGAAAAACTGTTTTTT.

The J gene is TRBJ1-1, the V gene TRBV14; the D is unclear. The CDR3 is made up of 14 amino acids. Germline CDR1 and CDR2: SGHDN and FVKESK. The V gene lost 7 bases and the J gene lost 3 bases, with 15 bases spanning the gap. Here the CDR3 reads CASTQFGGHTEAFF. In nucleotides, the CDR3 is TGTGCCAGCACCCAGTTTGGTGGGCACACTGAAGCTTTCTTT. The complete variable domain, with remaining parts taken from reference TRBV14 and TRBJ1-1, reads EAGVTQFPSHSVIEKGQTVTLRCDPISGHDNLYWYRRVMGKEIKFLLHFVKESKQDESGMPNNRFLAERTGGTYSTLKVQPAELEDSGVYFCASTQFGGHTEAFFGQGTRLTVV.

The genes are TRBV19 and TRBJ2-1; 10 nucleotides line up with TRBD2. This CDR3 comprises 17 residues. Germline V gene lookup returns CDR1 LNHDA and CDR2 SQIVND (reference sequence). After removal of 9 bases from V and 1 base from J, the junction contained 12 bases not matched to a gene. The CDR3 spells CARGLAPLLGSYNEQFF. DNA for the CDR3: TGTGCCAGGGGACTAGCGCCCCTCCTAGGGTCCTACAATGAGCAGTTCTTC. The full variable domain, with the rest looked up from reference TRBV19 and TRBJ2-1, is DGGITQSPKYLFRKEGQNVTLSCEQNLNHDAMYWYRQDPGQGLRLIYYSQIVNDFQKGDIAEGYSVSREKKESFPLTVTSAQKNPTAFYLCARGLAPLLGSYNEQFFGPGTRLTVL.

The DNA for the CDR3 is TGTGCCAGCTCAGAGCAGGGAAACGGCGGGGAGCTGTTTTTT. This translates into CASSEQGNGGELFF. V gene TRBV18 combines with J gene TRBJ2-2; maybe TRBD1 (5 bases). Trimming stripped 5 bases from V and 7 bases from J, with 14 bases between. Germline V gives CDR1 KGHSH, CDR2 LQKENI. There are 14 residues in the CDR3. The full variable domain, with the rest looked up from reference TRBV18 and TRBJ2-2, is NAGVMQNPRHLVRRRGQEARLRCSPMKGHSHVYWYRQLPEEGLKFMVYLQKENIIDESGMPKERFSAEFPKEGPSILRIQQVVRGDSAAYFCASSEQGNGGELFFGEGSRLTVL.

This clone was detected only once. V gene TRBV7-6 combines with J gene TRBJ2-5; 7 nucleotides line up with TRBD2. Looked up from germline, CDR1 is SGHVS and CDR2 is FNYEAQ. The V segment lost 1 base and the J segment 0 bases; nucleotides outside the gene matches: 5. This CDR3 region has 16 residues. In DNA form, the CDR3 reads TGTGCCAGCAGCTTAGAGCCGGGACTAAACCAAGAGACCCAGTACTTC. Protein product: CASSLEPGLNQETQYF.

CDR3 DNA sequence: TGTGCCAGCACCAGTTGGGGGATTGATTCTGAAGCTTTCTTT. Residues: CASTSWGIDSEAFF. The chain carries TRBV5-5 and TRBJ1-1; D perhaps matches TRBD1 (5 bases). Germline CDR1 reads SGHKS; CDR2 reads YYEKEE (reference sequence). Between the trimmed V and J ends, which lost 6 bases and 6 bases, there was a span of 18 bases. The length of the CDR3 is 14 residues.

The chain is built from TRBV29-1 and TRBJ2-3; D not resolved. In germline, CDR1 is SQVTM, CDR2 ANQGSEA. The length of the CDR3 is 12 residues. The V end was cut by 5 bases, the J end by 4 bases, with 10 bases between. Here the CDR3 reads CSVLANSDTQYF. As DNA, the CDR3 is TGCAGCGTTCTGGCGAACTCAGATACGCAGTATTTT.

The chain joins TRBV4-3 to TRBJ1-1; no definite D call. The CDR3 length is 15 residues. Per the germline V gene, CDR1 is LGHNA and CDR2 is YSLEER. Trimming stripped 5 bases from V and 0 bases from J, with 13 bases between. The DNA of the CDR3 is TGCGCCAGCAGCGTAATGGGCAGCCTGAACACTGAAGCTTTCTTT. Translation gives CASSVMGSLNTEAFF.

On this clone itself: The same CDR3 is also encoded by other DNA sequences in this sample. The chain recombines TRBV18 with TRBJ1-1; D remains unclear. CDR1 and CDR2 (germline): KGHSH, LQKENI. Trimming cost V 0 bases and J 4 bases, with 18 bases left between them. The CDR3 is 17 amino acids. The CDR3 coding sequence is TGTGCCAGCTCACCACCCGCGTTTTGGCTCGATGTCACTGAAGCTTTCTTT. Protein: CASSPPAFWLDVTEAFF.

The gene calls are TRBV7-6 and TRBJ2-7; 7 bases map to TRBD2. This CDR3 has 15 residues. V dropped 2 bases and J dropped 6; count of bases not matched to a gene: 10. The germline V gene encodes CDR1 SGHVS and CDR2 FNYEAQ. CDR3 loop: CASSLWGGSQAEQYF. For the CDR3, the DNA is TGTGCCAGCAGCTTATGGGGGGGGTCACAGGCCGAGCAGTACTTC.

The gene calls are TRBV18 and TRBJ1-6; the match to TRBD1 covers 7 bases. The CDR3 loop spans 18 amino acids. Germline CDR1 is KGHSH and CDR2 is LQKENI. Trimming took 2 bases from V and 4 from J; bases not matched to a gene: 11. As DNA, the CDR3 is TGTGCCAGCTCACCATTGGTTGTAGGGACAGAATATAATTCACCCCTCCACTTT. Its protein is CASSPLVVGTEYNSPLHF. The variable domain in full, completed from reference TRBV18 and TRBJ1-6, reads NAGVMQNPRHLVRRRGQEARLRCSPMKGHSHVYWYRQLPEEGLKFMVYLQKENIIDESGMPKERFSAEFPKEGPSILRIQQVVRGDSAAYFCASSPLVVGTEYNSPLHFGNGTRLTVT.

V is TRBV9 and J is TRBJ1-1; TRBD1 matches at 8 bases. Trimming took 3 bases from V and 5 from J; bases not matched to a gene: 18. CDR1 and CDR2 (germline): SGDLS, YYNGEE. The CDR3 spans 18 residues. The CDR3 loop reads CASSDGFSEDRVYTEAFF. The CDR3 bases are TGTGCCAGCAGCGACGGATTTTCTGAGGACAGGGTCTATACTGAAGCTTTCTTT.

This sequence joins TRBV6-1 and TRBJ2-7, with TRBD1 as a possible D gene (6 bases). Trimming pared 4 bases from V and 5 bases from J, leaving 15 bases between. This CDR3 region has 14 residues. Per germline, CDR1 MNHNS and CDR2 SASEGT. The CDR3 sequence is CASSAGTQAHEQYF. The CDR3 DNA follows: TGTGCCAGCAGTGCCGGGACACAGGCCCACGAGCAGTACTTC.

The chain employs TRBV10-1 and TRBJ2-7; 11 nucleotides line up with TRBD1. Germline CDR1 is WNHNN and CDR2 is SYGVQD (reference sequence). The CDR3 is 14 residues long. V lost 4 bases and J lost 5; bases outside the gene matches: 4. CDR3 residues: CASSGDRGTHEQYF. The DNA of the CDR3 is TGCGCCAGCAGTGGGGACAGGGGGACCCACGAGCAGTACTTC.

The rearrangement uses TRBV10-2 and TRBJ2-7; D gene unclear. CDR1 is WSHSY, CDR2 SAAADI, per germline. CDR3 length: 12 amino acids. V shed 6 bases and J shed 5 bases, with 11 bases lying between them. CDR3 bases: TGCGCCAGCAGGAGACATGGCAACGAGCAGTACTTC. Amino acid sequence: CASRRHGNEQYF.

The CDR3 DNA is TGTGCCAGCAGCTTGGGACAGGGGGCGGGTAATGAGCAGTTCTTC. Residues: CASSLGQGAGNEQFF. The chain carries TRBV11-3 and TRBJ2-1; 12 positions agree with TRBD1. Germline V gives CDR1 SGHNT, CDR2 YENEEA. The CDR3 is 15 residues long. The J segment lost 7 bases and the V segment lost 3 bases, leaving 4 bases of the junction unmatched. The whole variable domain, filled in from reference TRBV11-3 and TRBJ2-1, reads EAGVVQSPRYKIIEKKQPVAFWCNPISGHNTLYWYLQNLGQGPELLIRYENEEAVDDSQLPKDRFSAERLKGVDSTLKIQPAELGDSAVYLCASSLGQGAGNEQFFGPGTRLTVL.

The CDR3 sequence: CASSWGPDTQYF. CDR3 nucleotides: TGTGCCAGCAGCTGGGGACCAGATACGCAGTATTTT. The genes are TRBV7-9 and TRBJ2-3; the D call may be TRBD1 or TRBD2 (5 bases each). Deletions cut 4 bases from V and 4 bases from J, with 6 bases between. This CDR3 is built from 12 residues. Germline V gene sequence: CDR1 SEHNR, CDR2 FQNEAQ (reference sequence).

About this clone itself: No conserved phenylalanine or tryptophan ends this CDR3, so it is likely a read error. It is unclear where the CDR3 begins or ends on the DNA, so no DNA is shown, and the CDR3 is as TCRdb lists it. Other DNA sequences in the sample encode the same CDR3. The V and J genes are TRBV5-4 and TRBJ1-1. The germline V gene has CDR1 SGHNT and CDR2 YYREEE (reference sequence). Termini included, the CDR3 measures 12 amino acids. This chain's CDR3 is CASSLGSGDARV.

The CDR3, as DNA: TGCGCCAGCAGCCTGTCCCCCGGACAGGGGCTCCAAGAGACCCAGTACTTC. Residues: CASSLSPGQGLQETQYF. The chain is built from TRBV4-1 and TRBJ2-5, with 9 bases lining up with TRBD1. Unmatched junction bases numbered 10, after V lost 4 bases and J lost 1 base. Germline CDR1 reads MGHRA; CDR2 reads YSYEKL. The CDR3 has 17 residues.

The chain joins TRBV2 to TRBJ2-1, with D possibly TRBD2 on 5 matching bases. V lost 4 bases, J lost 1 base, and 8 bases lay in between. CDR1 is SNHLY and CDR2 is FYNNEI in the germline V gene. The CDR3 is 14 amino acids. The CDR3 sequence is CASSASGSYNEQFF. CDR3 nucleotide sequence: TGTGCCAGCAGTGCCAGCGGTTCCTACAATGAGCAGTTCTTC.

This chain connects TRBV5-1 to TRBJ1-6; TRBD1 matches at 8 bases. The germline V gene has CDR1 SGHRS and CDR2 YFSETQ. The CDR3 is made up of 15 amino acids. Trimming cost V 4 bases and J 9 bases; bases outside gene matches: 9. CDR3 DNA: TGCGCCAGCAGCCCGGGGCAGGGGGCAAGTTCACCCCTCCACTTT. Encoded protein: CASSPGQGASSPLHF.

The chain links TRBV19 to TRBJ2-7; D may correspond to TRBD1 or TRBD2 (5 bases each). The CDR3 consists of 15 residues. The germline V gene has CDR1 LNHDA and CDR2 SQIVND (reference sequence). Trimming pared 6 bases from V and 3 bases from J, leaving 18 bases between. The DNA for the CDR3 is TGTGCCAGTAGCATGTCCCTCGGGACGGACTACGAGCAGTACTTC. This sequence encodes CASSMSLGTDYEQYF.

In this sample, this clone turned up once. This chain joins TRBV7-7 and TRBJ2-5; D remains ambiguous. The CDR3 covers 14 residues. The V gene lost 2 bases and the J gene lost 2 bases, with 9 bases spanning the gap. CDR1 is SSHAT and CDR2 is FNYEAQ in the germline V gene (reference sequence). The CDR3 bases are TGTGCCAGCAGCTTATTGGGTGGGCAAGAGACCCAGTACTTC. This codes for CASSLLGGQETQYF.

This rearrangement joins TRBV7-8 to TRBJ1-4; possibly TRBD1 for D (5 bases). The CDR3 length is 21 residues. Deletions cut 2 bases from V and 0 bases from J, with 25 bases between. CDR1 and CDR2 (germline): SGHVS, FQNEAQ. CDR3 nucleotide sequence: TGTGCCAGCAGCTTATCCGGTCGGCAGGGCGGATTGGGATCAACTAATGAAAAACTGTTTTTT. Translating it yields CASSLSGRQGGLGSTNEKLFF.

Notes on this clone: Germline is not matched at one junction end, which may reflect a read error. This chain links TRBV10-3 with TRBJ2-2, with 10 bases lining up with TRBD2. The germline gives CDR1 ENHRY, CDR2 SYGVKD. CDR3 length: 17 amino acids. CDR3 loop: CAVSDPGLAANTGELFF. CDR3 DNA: TGTGCCGTCAGTGACCCCGGACTAGCGGCGAACACCGGGGAGCTGTTTTTT.

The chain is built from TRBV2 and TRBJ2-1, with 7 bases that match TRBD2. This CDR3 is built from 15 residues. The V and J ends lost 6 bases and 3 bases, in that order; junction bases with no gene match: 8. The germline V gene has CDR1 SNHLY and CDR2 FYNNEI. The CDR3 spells CASRDLTSSYNEQFF. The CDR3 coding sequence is TGTGCCAGCAGGGATTTGACTAGCAGCTACAATGAGCAGTTCTTC.

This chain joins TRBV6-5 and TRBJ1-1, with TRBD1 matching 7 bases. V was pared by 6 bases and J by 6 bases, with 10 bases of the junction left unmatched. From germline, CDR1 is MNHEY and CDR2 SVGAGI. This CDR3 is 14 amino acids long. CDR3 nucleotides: TGTGCCAGCAGCTCGACAGGGCTTTATGCTGAAGCTTTCTTT. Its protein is CASSSTGLYAEAFF.

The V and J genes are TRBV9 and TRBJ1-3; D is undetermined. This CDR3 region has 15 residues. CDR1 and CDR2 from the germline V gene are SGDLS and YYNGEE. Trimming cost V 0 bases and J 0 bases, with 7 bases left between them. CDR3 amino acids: CASSVEGYSGNTIYF. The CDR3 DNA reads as TGTGCCAGCAGCGTAGAAGGTTACTCTGGAAACACCATATATTTT. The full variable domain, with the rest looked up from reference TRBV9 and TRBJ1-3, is DSGVTQTPKHLITATGQRVTLRCSPRSGDLSVYWYQQSLDQGLQFLIQYYNGEERAKGNILERFSAQQFPDLHSELNLSSLELGDSALYFCASSVEGYSGNTIYFGEGSWLTVV.